This TCR beta chain is from a study of blood T cells in healthy people across ages. Study-wide points: Aged donors had fewer naive CD4+ cells and lower diversity than long-lived donors.

With regard to this clonotype: Its antigen is still unknown.

Peripheral blood from each donor was collected in a volume of approximately 9.2 milliliters. It was with a sample-barcoded 5' primer and a J-beta primer mix that a second PCR of roughly 7 to 12 cycles was run. MiXCR, run by TCRdb on the 5' RACE reads, gives a single entry per CDR3 protein. The data hold about 800,000 distinct CDR3 sequences, with nearly 60% observed a single time. CDR1 is SGDLS, CDR2 YYNGEE, per germline. V was shortened by 0 bases and J by 2 bases, with 8 bases between the two germline ends. The length of the CDR3 is 14 residues. The chain employs TRBV9 and TRBJ1-2; possible D gene TRBD1, 5 bases. The sample consisted of blood. The origin of this receptor is a man aged 25 to 45 in good health. The CDR3 nucleotides are TGTGCCAGCAGCGTAGCCGACAGAAACTATGGCTACACCTTC. It yields the protein CASSVADRNYGYTF.